These 13 T cell receptor beta chains were sequenced from one sample in a study of blood T cells in healthy people across ages. Then a second PCR, running roughly 7 to 11 cycles, was carried out with a sample-barcoded 5' primer and a J-beta primer mix. Each CDR3 protein is one row after TCRdb ran MiXCR on the 5' RACE reads. The sample carries over 750,000 distinct CDR3 sequences, approximately 25% recorded once. This sample also belongs to another study, concerning T cells of mothers and their children.

Sequencing was carried out using blood. All receptors derive from a boy aged 5-17 years in good health.

This clonotype was counted only a few times. CDR3 in amino acids: CASRREGSMDEQFF. For the CDR3, the DNA is TGTGCCAGCCGAAGGGAGGGGAGTATGGATGAGCAGTTCTTC. The rearrangement joins TRBV7-2 to TRBJ2-1; TRBD2 aligns across 7 bases. The J segment lost 8 bases and the V segment lost 8 bases, leaving 12 bases of the junction unmatched. Germline CDR1 is SGHTA and CDR2 is FQGNSA. The CDR3 runs 14 residues.

The rearrangement joins TRBV11-3 to TRBJ1-1; no clear D. CDR1 and CDR2 from the germline V gene are SGHNT and YENEEA. The CDR3 loop spans 15 amino acids. V was clipped by 5 bases and J by 0 bases, with 13 bases between them. CDR3: CASSARMGMNTEAFF. The CDR3 DNA sequence: TGTGCCAGCAGCGCTCGGATGGGGATGAACACTGAAGCTTTCTTT. The full variable domain, rest sourced from reference TRBV11-3 and TRBJ1-1, is EAGVVQSPRYKIIEKKQPVAFWCNPISGHNTLYWYLQNLGQGPELLIRYENEEAVDDSQLPKDRFSAERLKGVDSTLKIQPAELGDSAVYLCASSARMGMNTEAFFGQGTRLTVV.

The gene calls are TRBV16 and TRBJ1-2; the match to TRBD1 covers 8 bases. The V gene end was trimmed by 4 bases and the J gene end by 6 bases; junction bases not matched to a gene: 10. CDR3 length: 15 amino acids. Germline values: CDR1 KGHSY, CDR2 FQNENV. In nucleotides, the CDR3 is TGTGCCAGCAGCCTCACAGGGGGAGGAGGCAATGGCTACACCTTC. Its translation: CASSLTGGGGNGYTF.

The chain combines TRBV7-9 with TRBJ2-3; D call uncertain. With 3 bases removed from V and 3 bases from J, the gap between germline ends came to 7 bases. Germline loops: CDR1 SEHNR, CDR2 FQNEAQ (reference sequence). The CDR3 length is 13 residues. DNA of the CDR3: TGTGCCAGCAGCTTCTCTCAAACAGATACGCAGTATTTT. This sequence encodes CASSFSQTDTQYF.

This chain links TRBV2 with TRBJ2-1; 11 bases line up with TRBD2. Germline V gene data show CDR1 as SNHLY and CDR2 as FYNNEI. The CDR3 totals 15 residues. V gave up 3 bases and J gave up 8 bases; unmatched junction bases: 6. The CDR3 region has the DNA TGTGCCAGCAGTGATACTAGCGGGAGATCAGATGAGCAGTTCTTC. The encoded protein is CASSDTSGRSDEQFF. Complete variable domain (other parts from reference TRBV2 and TRBJ2-1): EPEVTQTPSHQVTQMGQEVILRCVPISNHLYFYWYRQILGQKVEFLVSFYNNEISEKSEIFDDQFSVERPDGSNFTLKIRSTKLEDSAMYFCASSDTSGRSDEQFFGPGTRLTVL.

The chain employs TRBV11-1 and TRBJ2-1; TRBD2 aligns across 11 bases. V lost 0 bases, J lost 6 bases, and 10 bases stayed unmatched. This CDR3 spans 18 amino acids. Germline V CDR1 and CDR2: SGHAT, FQDESV (reference sequence). This CDR3 is CASSLAPLLAGASNEQFF. The CDR3 bases are TGTGCCAGCAGCTTAGCGCCCCTACTAGCGGGGGCGTCCAATGAGCAGTTCTTC. Supplemented by reference TRBV11-1 and TRBJ2-1, the full variable domain reads EAEVAQSPRYKITEKSQAVAFWCDPISGHATLYWYRQILGQGPELLVQFQDESVVDDSQLPKDRFSAERLKGVDSTLKIQPAELGDSAMYLCASSLAPLLAGASNEQFFGPGTRLTVL.

V is TRBV7-2 and J is TRBJ2-5; D is possibly TRBD2 (6 bases). The DNA end is more similar to TRBJ2-1, so the J call may be wrong. Germline CDR1 reads SGHTA; CDR2 reads FQGNSA. The CDR3 contains 15 residues. The CDR3 DNA reads TGTGCCAGCAGCGCGGAGGGATTACCACTGGATGAGCAGTTCTTC. Translating it yields CASSAEGLPLDEQFF.

The chain joins TRBV20-1 to TRBJ1-1; possibly TRBD1 for D (5 bases). Germline CDR1 is DFQATT and CDR2 is SNEGSKA (reference sequence). The CDR3 has 12 residues. The V gene lost 6 bases and the J gene lost 1 base, with 9 bases spanning the gap. CDR3 sequence: CSAFQGNTEAFF. For the CDR3, the DNA is TGCAGTGCGTTTCAGGGGAACACTGAAGCTTTCTTT.

This clonotype was seen a single time. The CDR3 DNA follows: TGTGCCAGCAGTTCCCCGACTAGCGGGAGAGACGAGCAGTACTTC. It encodes CASSSPTSGRDEQYF. The chain joins TRBV28 to TRBJ2-7, with 12 bases identical to TRBD2. The CDR3 consists of 15 residues. V was pared by 4 bases and J by 5 bases, with 6 bases of the junction left unmatched. From germline, CDR1 is MDHEN and CDR2 SYDVKM.

Here the CDR3 reads CASRRSTGPPQETQYF. In nucleotides, the CDR3 is TGTGCCAGCAGGCGGTCGACAGGGCCCCCACAAGAGACCCAGTACTTC. The V gene is TRBV2, the J gene TRBJ2-5; 7 bases agree with TRBD1. The germline CDR1 and CDR2 sequences are SNHLY and FYNNEI. Trimming removed 6 bases from V and 2 bases from J; junction bases left unmatched: 12. The CDR3 totals 16 residues.

This clonotype was counted only a few times. This chain uses TRBV20-1 with TRBJ2-7, with 7 bases aligning to TRBD1. The J call is in doubt because the DNA end fits TRBJ2-1 better. CDR1 is DFQATT, CDR2 SNEGSKA, per germline (reference sequence). The CDR3 consists of 14 residues. CDR3 DNA sequence: TGCAGTGCCGTTGACAGGGCACACTACAATGAGCAGTTCTTC. Its translation is CSAVDRAHYNEQFF.

In this sample, this clonotype turned up a few times. The V gene is TRBV6-6, the J gene TRBJ2-7, with TRBD2 matching 7 bases. Trimming cost V 3 bases and J 3 bases; bases outside gene matches: 5. CDR3 length: 14 residues. Looked up from germline, CDR1 is MNHNY and CDR2 is SVGAGI (reference sequence). The CDR3 protein is CASSYGTIYYEQYF. CDR3 nucleotides: TGTGCCAGCAGTTATGGGACTATCTACTACGAGCAGTACTTC.

This chain links TRBV4-2 with TRBJ2-5; D is perhaps TRBD2 (5 bases). Trimming stripped 4 bases from V and 0 bases from J, with 12 bases between. The CDR3 loop spans 15 amino acids. Germline V gene sequence: CDR1 LGHNA, CDR2 YNFKEQ. Written as DNA, the CDR3 is TGTGCCAGCAGCCCCATCCTTAGCGACCAAGAGACCCAGTACTTC. This encodes CASSPILSDQETQYF.